Presented here are 15 T cell receptor beta chains from one specimen sequenced in a study of OX40 agonist ivuxolimab in advanced cancers. Produced via immunoSEQ multiplex PCR; TCRdb's table is partial and in-frame only. The sample gives approximately 70,000 clones, just over 85% of which show up once; about 8.2% is in the top ten. The sequences come from CD4+ or CD8+ T cells sorted from blood, collected in a trial of the OX40 agonist ivuxolimab. The receptor source for this set is an adult with an advanced solid tumor such as melanoma, head and neck, liver or kidney cancer.

The rearrangement uses TRBV7-3 and TRBJ2-1, with 8 nucleotides matching TRBD2. The V segment lost 5 bases and the J segment 9 bases; nucleotides outside the gene matches: 12. The CDR3 length is 15 residues. Germline values: CDR1 SGHTA, CDR2 FQGTGA. The CDR3 region is CASSPQGNREGEQFF. The CDR3 region has the DNA TGTGCCAGCAGCCCCCAAGGAAACCGGGAGGGTGAGCAGTTCTTC.

This sequence joins TRBV7-8 and TRBJ2-3, with 12 bases fitting TRBD2. The CDR3 has 16 amino acids. Germline CDR1 reads SGHVS; CDR2 reads FQNEAQ. The trim removed 2 bases at V and 4 bases at J, leaving 4 bases unmatched. CDR3 residues: CASSLLAGGQADTQYF. CDR3 nucleotide sequence: TGTGCCAGCAGCTTACTAGCGGGGGGGCAGGCAGATACGCAGTATTTT.

The chain uses TRBV5-6 and TRBJ1-2; the D gene is possibly TRBD1 (6 bases). Looked up from germline, CDR1 is SGHDT and CDR2 is YYEEEE. V lost 5 bases and J lost 0, with 17 bases in between. The CDR3 consists of 16 residues. CDR3 nucleotide sequence: TGTGCCAGCAGGATTTCCCCCACAGGGCCTAACTATGGCTACACCTTC. Translation gives CASRISPTGPNYGYTF.

The rearrangement links TRBV18 to TRBJ1-6, with TRBD1 matching 7 bases. The CDR3 length is 16 residues. Per germline, CDR1 KGHSH and CDR2 LQKENI. With 5 bases clipped from V and 6 bases from J, the junction kept 10 bases outside the gene matches. The CDR3 region has the DNA TGTGCCAGCTCATCCCTAACAGGGGATGTTAATTCACCCCTCCACTTT. Its protein product is CASSSLTGDVNSPLHF.

The rearrangement links TRBV2 to TRBJ1-6; perhaps TRBD1 as D (5 bases). The CDR3 loop spans 15 amino acids. V was cut by 7 bases and J by 7 bases, with 17 bases left in between. Germline lookup yields CDR1 SNHLY and CDR2 FYNNEI. The chain's CDR3 is CASIPRDRYNSPLHF. In nucleotides, the CDR3 is TGTGCCAGCATCCCCCGGGACCGTTACAATTCACCCCTCCACTTT.

The genes are TRBV7-9 and TRBJ1-2; a possible D gene is TRBD1 (6 bases). Germline V lookup: CDR1 SEHNR, CDR2 FQNEAQ (reference sequence). V was shortened by 7 bases and J by 3 bases, with 15 bases between the two germline ends. The CDR3 spans 14 residues. This CDR3 is CASTKSGADYGYTF. The CDR3 nucleotides read TGTGCCAGCACTAAGTCGGGGGCTGACTATGGCTACACCTTC.

The V call is TRBV7-2, the J call TRBJ1-3; D perhaps matches TRBD1 (6 bases). Deletions cut 1 base from V and 0 bases from J, with 13 bases between. This CDR3 has 17 amino acids. Germline-derived CDR1 and CDR2 are SGHTA and FQGNSA. CDR3: CASSLGLRGGSGNTIYF. As DNA, the CDR3 is TGTGCCAGCAGCTTAGGGCTCAGGGGAGGCTCTGGAAACACCATATATTTT.

In DNA form, the CDR3 reads TGTGCCAGCTGCCGCGGGGACAGTGAGGAGCAGTACTTC. Translated: CASCRGDSEEQYF. The chain couples TRBV6-5 to TRBJ2-7; D perhaps matches TRBD1 (7 bases). Germline V CDR1 and CDR2: MNHEY, SVGAGI. CDR3 length: 13 amino acids. Trimming cost V 8 bases and J 7 bases, with 18 bases left between them.

The rearrangement uses TRBV9 and TRBJ1-1; D is perhaps TRBD1 (6 bases). Germline CDR1 and CDR2: SGDLS and YYNGEE. The CDR3 is 15 amino acids. V was trimmed by 5 bases and J by 1 base, leaving 15 bases between them. The CDR3 loop is CASSEQGQQNTEAFF. CDR3 in DNA: TGTGCCAGCAGTGAACAAGGACAGCAGAACACTGAAGCTTTCTTT.

This chain joins TRBV5-6 and TRBJ2-3; D uncertain. The V and J ends lost 1 base and 6 bases respectively, with 9 bases between them. In germline, CDR1 is SGHDT, CDR2 YYEEEE. This CDR3 region has 13 residues. CDR3 DNA sequence: TGTGCCAGCAGCTTGCCGTTCACCGATACGCAGTATTTT. Protein: CASSLPFTDTQYF.

The chain couples TRBV14 to TRBJ2-7, with 8 bases matching TRBD1. V lost 9 bases, J lost 4 bases, and 5 bases stayed unmatched. The CDR3 is 12 amino acids. In germline, CDR1 is SGHDN, CDR2 FVKESK. The CDR3 nucleotides read TGTGCCAGTTTACGACAGGGGTACGAGCAGTACTTC. This translates into CASLRQGYEQYF.

The chain employs TRBV5-1 and TRBJ1-3; 7 nucleotides line up with TRBD1. The CDR3 runs to 15 residues. CDR1 is SGHRS and CDR2 is YFSETQ in the germline V gene. The ends lost 4 bases at V and 3 bases at J; junction bases unmatched: 7. CDR3 amino acids: CASSIRQGDGNTIYF. DNA of the CDR3: TGCGCCAGCAGCATCCGACAGGGAGATGGAAACACCATATATTTT.

V gene TRBV7-3 combines with J gene TRBJ2-1; 10 nucleotides match TRBD2. The CDR3 contains 16 residues. Germline loops: CDR1 SGHTA, CDR2 FQGTGA. V lost 0 bases to trimming and J lost 3 bases; unmatched junction nucleotides: 2. The CDR3: CASSLTRTSGYNEQFF. Written as DNA, the CDR3 is TGTGCCAGCAGCTTAACGCGGACTAGCGGCTACAATGAGCAGTTCTTC. The full variable domain, completed using reference TRBV7-3 and TRBJ2-1, is GAGVSQTPSNKVTEKGKYVELRCDPISGHTALYWYRQSLGQGPEFLIYFQGTGAADDSGLPNDRFFAVRPEGSVSTLKIQRTERGDSAVYLCASSLTRTSGYNEQFFGPGTRLTVL.

The chain recombines TRBV5-1 with TRBJ1-2; D unclear. The CDR3 is 13 amino acids. Deletions cut 1 base from V and 7 bases from J, with 11 bases between. Germline V lookup: CDR1 SGHRS, CDR2 YFSETQ. Here the CDR3 reads CASSLTVEVGYTF. The DNA of the CDR3 is TGCGCCAGCAGCTTGACAGTGGAGGTTGGCTACACCTTC.

The V and J genes are TRBV29-1 and TRBJ2-7, with D tentatively TRBD1 or TRBD2 (6 bases each). This CDR3 is built from 12 residues. Trimming left V 6 bases short and J 4 bases short, with 13 bases between. Germline V gene sequence: CDR1 SQVTM, CDR2 ANQGSEA. This chain's CDR3 is CSVTGSGYEQYF. The CDR3 DNA is TGCAGCGTCACAGGGAGCGGGTACGAGCAGTACTTC.